Presented here are 28 T cell receptor beta chains from one specimen sequenced in a study of T cells after posttransplantation cyclophosphamide. Cyclophosphamide on days +3 and +4 followed busulfan-fludarabine conditioning and a marrow graft. Only in-frame clones appear in the TCRdb table, and some are missing; sequencing was by immunoSEQ multiplex PCR. Among some 10,000 clones listed, approximately 78% were seen once. Sequenced material: PBMCs, taken after allogeneic stem cell transplant with posttransplant cyclophosphamide. The source of these receptors is a female patient aged 45-60 years who received an allogeneic stem cell transplant from a related donor, was CMV-positive, and had no GVHD. Some T cells could come from the graft donor.

This clone was picked up a small number of times. The rearrangement uses TRBV5-7 and TRBJ1-1; 8 bases agree with TRBD1. TRBV5-7 is an ORF, with its function uncertain. The CDR3 is 16 residues long. The V segment lost 4 bases and the J segment 3 bases; nucleotides outside the gene matches: 11. The CDR3 region has the DNA TGTGCCAGCAGCGCCGGACAGGGAGTGGGGTACACTGAAGCTTTCTTT. Translated, it gives CASSAGQGVGYTEAFF.

There are a few counts of this clone. The chain has TRBV7-2 and TRBJ1-2; the D gene is possibly TRBD1 (5 bases). The CDR3 is 15 residues long. CDR1 SGHTA and CDR2 FQGNSA come from the germline V gene. V was pared by 0 bases and J by 3 bases, with 11 bases between. Here the CDR3 DNA reads TGTGCCAGCAGCTTAGCTTCAGGGCTGGACTATGGCTACACCTTC. Amino acids: CASSLASGLDYGYTF.

With regard to this clone: The sample carries other DNA sequences with the same CDR3. The J gene is TRBJ2-3, the V gene TRBV5-1; tentative D call: TRBD1 (7 bases). Germline CDR1 and CDR2: SGHRS and YFSETQ. The CDR3 covers 15 residues. V dropped 0 bases and J dropped 4 bases, with 12 bases sitting between them. The CDR3 here is CASSLGQGGADTQYF. DNA for the CDR3: TGCGCCAGCAGCTTGGGGCAGGGGGGTGCAGATACGCAGTATTTT.

The chain uses TRBV30 and TRBJ2-7, with 10 nucleotides matching TRBD1. Germline lookup yields CDR1 GTSNPN and CDR2 SVGIG (reference sequence). The CDR3 is 14 residues long. Trimming removed 5 bases from V and 2 bases from J; junction bases left unmatched: 6. The CDR3 DNA sequence: TGTGCCTGGGCCTCGGACAGGGGGGCCTACGAGCAGTACTTC. Amino acid sequence: CAWASDRGAYEQYF.

The chain couples TRBV9 to TRBJ2-3; 7 bases align to TRBD2. From germline, CDR1 is SGDLS and CDR2 YYNGEE. The CDR3 is made up of 17 amino acids. V trimming: 3 bases; J trimming: 4 bases; junction bases outside the gene matches: 14. CDR3 amino acids: CASSAHRSPAGADTQYF. DNA for the CDR3: TGTGCCAGCAGCGCGCACCGTTCCCCGGCGGGGGCAGATACGCAGTATTTT.

The J gene is TRBJ1-5, the V gene TRBV6-5; 7 bases are a match to TRBD1. Losses at the gene ends were 6 bases for V and 6 bases for J; bases not matched to a gene: 11. Looked up from germline, CDR1 is MNHEY and CDR2 is SVGAGI. The CDR3 is 15 residues long. The chain's CDR3 is CASSLTGIDTQPQHF. The CDR3 DNA sequence: TGTGCCAGCAGCCTGACAGGGATCGATACTCAGCCCCAGCATTTT.

The rearrangement joins TRBV6-5 to TRBJ2-1; 12 bases are a match to TRBD2. CDR1 and CDR2 (germline): MNHEY, SVGAGI. The CDR3 totals 15 residues. Trimming took 0 bases from V and 12 from J; bases not matched to a gene: 6. CDR3 amino acids: CASSYSSSGGAGQFF. The CDR3 coding sequence is TGTGCCAGCAGTTACTCGTCTAGCGGGGGGGCTGGGCAGTTCTTC.

V gene TRBV4-2 combines with J gene TRBJ1-5, with D maybe TRBD1 (6 bases). V lost 0 bases, J lost 0 bases, and 15 bases lay in between. The CDR3 is 18 residues long. Germline CDR1 is LGHNA and CDR2 is YNFKEQ. The chain's CDR3 is CASSQELAGEGSNQPQHF. In DNA, the CDR3 is TGTGCCAGCAGCCAAGAACTTGCAGGGGAGGGTAGCAATCAGCCCCAGCATTTT.

This clone appeared a single time. The chain couples TRBV6-6 to TRBJ1-2; tentatively, D is TRBD1 (5 bases). The CDR3 runs 15 residues. CDR1 is MNHNY and CDR2 is SVGAGI in the germline V gene (reference sequence). V was cut by 6 bases and J by 2 bases, with 16 bases left in between. The CDR3: CASSPPGGTNYGYTF. CDR3 coding DNA: TGTGCCAGCAGCCCCCCGGGGGGGACCAACTATGGCTACACCTTC.

V usage is TRBV5-4 and J usage is TRBJ2-3; D gene uncertain. CDR3 size: 14 residues. The germline CDR1 and CDR2 sequences are SGHNT and YYREEE (reference sequence). Trimming removed 3 bases at V and 0 bases at J, with 8 bases between. The CDR3 sequence: CASSSKTSTDTQYF. CDR3 coding DNA: TGTGCCAGCAGCTCAAAGACTAGCACAGATACGCAGTATTTT.

J is TRBJ1-2 and V is TRBV6-4; TRBD1 matches 12 bases. The germline CDR1 and CDR2 sequences are MRHNA and SNTAGT. CDR3 length: 16 amino acids. The V and J ends lost 2 bases and 4 bases, in that order; junction bases with no gene match: 5. In DNA form, the CDR3 reads TGTGCCAGCAGTGACGAAGGGACAGGGGGCATCTATGGCTACACCTTC. This sequence encodes CASSDEGTGGIYGYTF.

This chain connects TRBV29-1 to TRBJ2-1; 7 bases fit TRBD1. This CDR3 region has 15 residues. Trimming removed 6 bases from V and 9 bases from J; junction bases left unmatched: 17. Germline V gene lookup returns CDR1 SQVTM and CDR2 ANQGSEA. The CDR3 coding sequence is TGCAGCGTACCCCGGGCAAGGGGGCAAGGATCTGAGCAGTTCTTC. As protein: CSVPRARGQGSEQFF.

The rearrangement joins TRBV5-1 to TRBJ2-2, with TRBD2 matching over 7 bases. The J segment lost 4 bases and the V segment lost 1 base, leaving 4 bases of the junction unmatched. CDR3 size: 15 residues. CDR1 and CDR2 from the germline V gene are SGHRS and YFSETQ. CDR3 in amino acids: CASSLSTSATGELFF. DNA for the CDR3: TGCGCCAGCAGCTTGTCTACTAGCGCCACCGGGGAGCTGTTTTTT.

This clone was seen once. The chain uses TRBV4-2 and TRBJ2-1; 7 bases are shared with TRBD2. Germline lookup yields CDR1 LGHNA and CDR2 YNFKEQ. The CDR3 contains 15 residues. The V segment lost 3 bases and the J segment 3 bases; nucleotides outside the gene matches: 5. In DNA, the CDR3 is TGTGCCAGCAGCCACACCGGGACTATCTACAATGAGCAGTTCTTC. It yields the protein CASSHTGTIYNEQFF.

This chain links TRBV10-2 with TRBJ2-5, with D tentatively TRBD1 (6 bases). The length of the CDR3 is 14 residues. Germline CDR1 is WSHSY and CDR2 is SAAADI. Trimming took off 6 bases at V and 1 base at J, with 12 bases between the two ends. Written as DNA, the CDR3 is TGCGCCAGCAGCCCCACGGACAGCCAAGAGACCCAGTACTTC. Protein: CASSPTDSQETQYF.

The rearrangement uses TRBV27 and TRBJ2-3, with D uncertain. Germline loops: CDR1 MNHEY, CDR2 SMNVEV (reference sequence). The CDR3 has 13 residues. V lost 1 base and J lost 5, with 7 bases in between. The CDR3 spells CASSLLSLDTQYF. The CDR3 DNA is TGTGCCAGCAGTTTATTATCCCTAGATACGCAGTATTTT.

V usage is TRBV7-2 and J usage is TRBJ2-1; 10 positions agree with TRBD2. The CDR3 consists of 15 residues. J lost 1 base, V lost 7 bases, and 4 bases had no gene match. Germline V CDR1 and CDR2: SGHTA, FQGNSA. The CDR3 loop reads CASNILAGSYNEQFF. DNA for the CDR3: TGTGCCAGCAACATACTAGCGGGGTCCTACAATGAGCAGTTCTTC.

This clone was recorded only once. CDR3 in amino acids: CASGPKRAGGYNEQFF. CDR3 sequence (DNA): TGTGCCAGCGGTCCAAAGCGGGCGGGTGGATACAATGAGCAGTTCTTC. The J gene is TRBJ2-1, the V gene TRBV21-1; TRBD2, the table's D call, was not compared with the DNA. TRBV21-1 is reported as a pseudogene. CDR3 size: 16 residues.

The J gene is TRBJ2-7, the V gene TRBV6-6; tentative D call: TRBD1 (5 bases). The CDR3 runs 16 residues. V was shortened by 2 bases and J by 4 bases, with 18 bases between the two germline ends. The germline gives CDR1 MNHNY, CDR2 SVGAGI (reference sequence). The DNA of the CDR3 is TGTGCCAGCAGTTACCGGCCAGGGTCAGATCCGTACGAGCAGTACTTC. Protein sequence: CASSYRPGSDPYEQYF.

The chain carries TRBV30 and TRBJ2-1; 12 nucleotides match TRBD2. CDR3 length: 15 amino acids. V was pared by 3 bases and J by 4 bases, with 4 bases of the junction left unmatched. Germline CDR1 is GTSNPN and CDR2 is SVGIG (reference sequence). CDR3 residues: CAWRLGLAGYNEQFF. The CDR3 DNA reads as TGTGCCTGGAGGCTTGGACTAGCGGGGTACAATGAGCAGTTCTTC.

The chain uses TRBV7-9 and TRBJ1-1, with D uncertain. Germline lookup yields CDR1 SEHNR and CDR2 FQNEAQ (reference sequence). Trimming cost V 4 bases and J 1 base, with 7 bases left between them. CDR3 length: 13 residues. The CDR3 bases are TGTGCCAGCAGCTCGGGAGAGAACACTGAAGCTTTCTTT. This translates into CASSSGENTEAFF.

V usage is TRBV19 and J usage is TRBJ2-5; TRBD1 aligns across 7 bases. V lost 5 bases, J lost 7 bases, and 7 bases stayed unmatched. The CDR3 is made up of 13 amino acids. Germline V gene data show CDR1 as LNHDA and CDR2 as SQIVND (reference sequence). The CDR3 here is CASSVQGTATQYF. The CDR3 DNA reads as TGTGCCAGTAGTGTACAGGGGACCGCGACCCAGTACTTC.

V and J are TRBV2 and TRBJ2-5; 14 bases agree with TRBD2. J gave up 5 bases and V 7 bases, and 6 bases lay outside the gene matches. The length of the CDR3 is 15 residues. Germline CDR1 reads SNHLY; CDR2 reads FYNNEI. The CDR3 here is CASMGTSGGGETQYF. CDR3 sequence (DNA): TGTGCCAGCATGGGGACTAGCGGGGGTGGGGAGACCCAGTACTTC.

V usage is TRBV9 and J usage is TRBJ1-2; D remains ambiguous. The CDR3 length is 11 residues. Germline V CDR1 and CDR2: SGDLS, YYNGEE. The V and J ends lost 4 bases and 12 bases respectively, with 13 bases between them. The CDR3 nucleotides are TGTGCCAGCAGCCGTGTGGGCTTAGACACCTTC. Its translation is CASSRVGLDTF.

The chain has TRBV5-1 and TRBJ1-2; 9 bases agree with TRBD1. The CDR3 loop spans 15 amino acids. Looked up from germline, CDR1 is SGHRS and CDR2 is YFSETQ. The V gene end was trimmed by 4 bases and the J gene end by 7 bases; junction bases not matched to a gene: 11. The CDR3 protein is CASSLLQGAGSGYTF. The DNA of the CDR3 is TGCGCCAGCAGCCTTTTACAGGGGGCAGGGAGTGGCTACACCTTC.

The rearrangement links TRBV7-8 to TRBJ2-5; tentatively, D is TRBD1 (6 bases). The germline gives CDR1 SGHVS, CDR2 FQNEAQ. Trimming took off 5 bases at V and 3 bases at J, with 13 bases between the two ends. The CDR3 is 14 residues long. CDR3 protein: CASSPGQREETQYF. The CDR3 DNA follows: TGTGCCAGCAGCCCCGGACAGCGAGAAGAGACCCAGTACTTC.

Written as DNA, the CDR3 is TGCGCCAGCAGTTGGGCAGGGACAGAAGCAGATACGCAGTATTTT. Translation gives CASSWAGTEADTQYF. The V gene is TRBV5-1, the J gene TRBJ2-3, with 7 bases aligning to TRBD1. V dropped 5 bases and J dropped 4; count of bases not matched to a gene: 10. Germline V gene data show CDR1 as SGHRS and CDR2 as YFSETQ. CDR3 length equals 15 residues.

The V call is TRBV10-3, the J call TRBJ1-1, with a tentative D call TRBD1 (5 bases). CDR1 is ENHRY and CDR2 is SYGVKD in the germline V gene. The CDR3 covers 17 residues. V was trimmed by 0 bases and J by 1 base, leaving 15 bases between them. CDR3 DNA sequence: TGTGCCATCAGTGAGTCAGGGGTCCGCAATAGGAACACTGAAGCTTTCTTT. Residues: CAISESGVRNRNTEAFF.